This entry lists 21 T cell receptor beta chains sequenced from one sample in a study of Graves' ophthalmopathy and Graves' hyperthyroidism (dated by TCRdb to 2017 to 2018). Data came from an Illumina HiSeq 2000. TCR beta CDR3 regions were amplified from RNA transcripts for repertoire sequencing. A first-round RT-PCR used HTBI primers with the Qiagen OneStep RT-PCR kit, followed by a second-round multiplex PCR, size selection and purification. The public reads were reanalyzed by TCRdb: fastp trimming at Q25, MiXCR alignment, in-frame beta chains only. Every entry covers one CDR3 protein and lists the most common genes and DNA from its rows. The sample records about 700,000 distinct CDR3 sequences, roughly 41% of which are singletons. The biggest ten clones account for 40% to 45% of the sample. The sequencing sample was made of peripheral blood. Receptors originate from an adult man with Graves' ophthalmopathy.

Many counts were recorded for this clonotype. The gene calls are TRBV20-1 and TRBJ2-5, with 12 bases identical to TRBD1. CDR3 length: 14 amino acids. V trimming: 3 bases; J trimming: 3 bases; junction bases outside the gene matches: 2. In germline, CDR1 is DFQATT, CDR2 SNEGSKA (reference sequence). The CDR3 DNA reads TGCAGTGCTAGGGGACAGGGGGCCGAAGAGACCCAGTACTTC. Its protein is CSARGQGAEETQYF.

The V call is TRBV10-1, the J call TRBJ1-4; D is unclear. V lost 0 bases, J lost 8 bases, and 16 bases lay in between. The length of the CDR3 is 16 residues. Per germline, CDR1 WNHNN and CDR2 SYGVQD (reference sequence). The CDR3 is CASSESKGLDREKLFF. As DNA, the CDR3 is TGCGCCAGCAGTGAGTCGAAGGGTCTGGATAGAGAAAAACTGTTTTTT.

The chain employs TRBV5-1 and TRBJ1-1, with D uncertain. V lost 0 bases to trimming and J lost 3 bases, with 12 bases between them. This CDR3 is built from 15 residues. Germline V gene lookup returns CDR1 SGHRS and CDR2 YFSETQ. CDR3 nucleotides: TGCGCCAGCAGCTTGGAGCCCTCAAGGGACACTGAAGCTTTCTTT. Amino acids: CASSLEPSRDTEAFF.

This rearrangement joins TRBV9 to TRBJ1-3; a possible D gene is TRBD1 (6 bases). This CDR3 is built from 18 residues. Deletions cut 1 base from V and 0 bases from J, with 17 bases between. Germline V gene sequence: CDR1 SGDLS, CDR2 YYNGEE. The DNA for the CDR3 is TGTGCCAGCAGCGTAAGACCCGCAGGGGCATCCTCTGGAAACACCATATATTTT. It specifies CASSVRPAGASSGNTIYF.

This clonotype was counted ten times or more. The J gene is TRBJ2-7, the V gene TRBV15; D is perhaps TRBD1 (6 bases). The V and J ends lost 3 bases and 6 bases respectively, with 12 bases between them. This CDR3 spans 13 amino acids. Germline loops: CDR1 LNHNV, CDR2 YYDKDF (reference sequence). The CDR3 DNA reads TGTGCCACCAGCAGCCAACAGGGAGCCGAGCAGTACTTC. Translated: CATSSQQGAEQYF.

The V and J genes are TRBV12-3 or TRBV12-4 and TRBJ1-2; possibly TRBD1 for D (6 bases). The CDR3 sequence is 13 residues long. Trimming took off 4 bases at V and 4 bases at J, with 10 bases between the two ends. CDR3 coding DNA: TGTGCCAGCAGTTCAAGACAGGCCTATGGCTACACCTTC. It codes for CASSSRQAYGYTF.

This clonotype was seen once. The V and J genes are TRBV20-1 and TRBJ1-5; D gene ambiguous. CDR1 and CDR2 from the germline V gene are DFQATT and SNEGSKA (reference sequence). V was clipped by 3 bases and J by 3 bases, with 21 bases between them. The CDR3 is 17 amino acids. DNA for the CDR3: TGCAGTGCTAGTCCGGGCGCAGCATCTCTTGACAATCAGCCCCAGCATTTT. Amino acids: CSASPGAASLDNQPQHF.

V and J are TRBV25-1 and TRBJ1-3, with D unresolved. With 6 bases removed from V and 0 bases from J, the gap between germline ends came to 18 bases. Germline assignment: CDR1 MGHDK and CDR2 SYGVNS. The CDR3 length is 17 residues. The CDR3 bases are TGTGCCAGCAGCCAAGGCACGGGTTCGGGCTCTGGAAACACCATATATTTT. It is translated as CASSQGTGSGSGNTIYF.

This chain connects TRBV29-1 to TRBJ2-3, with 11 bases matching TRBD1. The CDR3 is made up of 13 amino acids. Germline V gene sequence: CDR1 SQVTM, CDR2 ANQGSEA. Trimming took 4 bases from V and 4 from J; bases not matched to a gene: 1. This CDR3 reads CSVGTGGADTQYF. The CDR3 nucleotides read TGCAGCGTTGGGACAGGGGGCGCAGATACGCAGTATTTT.

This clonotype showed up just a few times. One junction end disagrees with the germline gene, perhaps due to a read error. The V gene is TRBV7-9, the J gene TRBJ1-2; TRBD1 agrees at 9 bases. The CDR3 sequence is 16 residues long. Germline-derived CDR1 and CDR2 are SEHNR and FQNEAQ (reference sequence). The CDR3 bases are TGTGCCAGCAGCATAGCGTTGGACAGGGGCGGGGATGGCTACACCTTC. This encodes CASSIALDRGGDGYTF.

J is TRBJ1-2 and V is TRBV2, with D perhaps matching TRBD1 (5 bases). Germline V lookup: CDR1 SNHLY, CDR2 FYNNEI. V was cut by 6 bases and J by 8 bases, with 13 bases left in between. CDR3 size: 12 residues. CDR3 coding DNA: TGTGCCAGCAGGGCCGGGACGAACGGCTACACCTTC. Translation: CASRAGTNGYTF. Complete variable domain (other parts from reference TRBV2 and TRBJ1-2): EPEVTQTPSHQVTQMGQEVILRCVPISNHLYFYWYRQILGQKVEFLVSFYNNEISEKSEIFDDQFSVERPDGSNFTLKIRSTKLEDSAMYFCASRAGTNGYTFGSGTRLTVV.

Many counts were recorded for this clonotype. The CDR3 sequence is CASSDTNRGYEQYF. CDR3 nucleotides: TGTGCCAGCAGCGATACGAACAGGGGCTACGAGCAGTACTTC. V is TRBV11-2 and J is TRBJ2-7, with 7 nucleotides matching TRBD1. V shed 5 bases, J shed 3 bases, and the junction held 7 bases outside the gene matches. Germline values: CDR1 SGHAT, CDR2 FQNNGV. The CDR3 consists of 14 residues.

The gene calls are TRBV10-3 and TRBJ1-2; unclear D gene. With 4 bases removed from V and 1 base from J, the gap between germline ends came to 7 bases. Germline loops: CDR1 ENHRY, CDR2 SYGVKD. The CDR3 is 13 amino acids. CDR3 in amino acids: CAISATSNYGYTF. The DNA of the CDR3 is TGTGCCATCAGTGCTACCAGTAACTATGGCTACACCTTC.

The CDR3 sequence is CASSVWASGTSDTQYF. CDR3 in DNA: TGTGCCAGCAGTGTATGGGCTAGCGGGACCTCAGATACGCAGTATTTT. The V gene is TRBV7-2, the J gene TRBJ2-3; 9 bases line up with TRBD2. Germline assignment: CDR1 SGHTA and CDR2 FQGNSA. J gave up 4 bases and V 6 bases, and 11 bases lay outside the gene matches. The CDR3 runs to 16 residues.

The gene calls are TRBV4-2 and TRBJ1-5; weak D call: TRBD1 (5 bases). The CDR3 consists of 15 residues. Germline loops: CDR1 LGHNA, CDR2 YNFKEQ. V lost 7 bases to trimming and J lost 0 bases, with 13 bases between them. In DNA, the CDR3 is TGTGCCAGCAACGAAAACAGGTATAGCAATCAGCCCCAGCATTTT. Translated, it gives CASNENRYSNQPQHF.

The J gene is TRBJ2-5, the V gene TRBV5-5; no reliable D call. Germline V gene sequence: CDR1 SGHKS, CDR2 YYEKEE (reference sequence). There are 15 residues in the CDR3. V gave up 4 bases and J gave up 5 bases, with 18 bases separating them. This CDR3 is CASSQDFGPEETQYF. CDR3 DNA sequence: TGTGCCAGCAGCCAAGATTTCGGCCCGGAGGAGACCCAGTACTTC.

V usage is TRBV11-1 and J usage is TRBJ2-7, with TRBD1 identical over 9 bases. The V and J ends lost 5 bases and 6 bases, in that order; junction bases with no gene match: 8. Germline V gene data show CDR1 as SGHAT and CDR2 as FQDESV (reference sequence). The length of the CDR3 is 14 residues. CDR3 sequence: CASSGGTGKSEQYF. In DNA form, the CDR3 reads TGTGCCAGCAGCGGGGGGACAGGGAAGTCCGAGCAGTACTTC.

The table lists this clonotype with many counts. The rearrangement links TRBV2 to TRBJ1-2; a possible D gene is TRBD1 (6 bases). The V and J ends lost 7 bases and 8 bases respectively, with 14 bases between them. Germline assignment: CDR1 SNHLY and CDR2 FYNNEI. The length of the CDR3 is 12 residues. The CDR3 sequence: CASTIGGKGYTF. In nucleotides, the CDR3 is TGTGCCAGCACCATAGGGGGGAAGGGCTACACCTTC.

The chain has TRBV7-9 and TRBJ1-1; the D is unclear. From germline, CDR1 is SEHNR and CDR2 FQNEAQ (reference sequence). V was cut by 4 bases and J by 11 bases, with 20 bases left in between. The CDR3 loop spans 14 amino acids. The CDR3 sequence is CASSSAAGGRGAFF. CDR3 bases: TGTGCCAGCAGCTCCGCGGCAGGAGGACGAGGGGCTTTCTTT. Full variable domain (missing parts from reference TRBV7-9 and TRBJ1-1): DTGVSQNPRHKITKRGQNVTFRCDPISEHNRLYWYRQTLGQGPEFLTYFQNEAQLEKSRLLSDRFSAERPKGSFSTLEIQRTEQGDSAMYLCASSSAAGGRGAFFGQGTRLTVV.

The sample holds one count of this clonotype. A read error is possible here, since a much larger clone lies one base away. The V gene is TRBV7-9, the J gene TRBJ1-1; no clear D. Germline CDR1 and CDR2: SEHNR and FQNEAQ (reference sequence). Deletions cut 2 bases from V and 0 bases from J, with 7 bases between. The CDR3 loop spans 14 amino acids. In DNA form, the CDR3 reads TGTGCCAGCAGCTTATTCGACATGAACACTGAAGCTTTCTTT. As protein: CASSLFDMNTEAFF.

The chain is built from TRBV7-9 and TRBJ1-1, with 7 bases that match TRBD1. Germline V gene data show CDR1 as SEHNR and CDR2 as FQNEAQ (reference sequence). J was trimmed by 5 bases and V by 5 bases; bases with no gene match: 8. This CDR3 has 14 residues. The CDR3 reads CASSPGTDSTEAFF. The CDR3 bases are TGTGCCAGCAGCCCAGGGACAGACAGTACTGAAGCTTTCTTT.